This is a list of T cell receptor beta chains from one sample in a study of blood T cell repertoires in COVID-19. Clones were read by immunoSEQ multiplex PCR, and TCRdb kept only the in-frame ones, dropping some. The table records 55,000 to 70,000 clones, around 87% of them present only once. The sample consisted of peripheral blood. The origin of the receptors is a man in his 60s with acute or convalescent COVID-19. CDR3s include the opening cysteine and the closing phenylalanine or tryptophan. A D gene is named only where the DNA matches it firmly. For some rows the clone size is stated as once, few or many, or as a class when expanded; others skip it.

J: TRBJ2-1
size: .
V: TRBV30
D: .
CDR3: CAWSVRGKRNEQFF
DNA: TGTGCCTGGAGTGTGAGGGGGAAGCGCAATGAGCAGTTCTTC

J: TRBJ2-1
size: .
V: TRBV5-4
D: TRBD2
CDR3: CASGVVGLAGGRDEQFF
DNA: TGTGCCAGCGGGGTCGTGGGACTAGCGGGGGGGCGCGATGAGCAGTTCTTC

J: TRBJ1-3
size: .
V: TRBV9
D: TRBD1
CDR3: CASSVADRGTGNTIYF
DNA: TGTGCCAGCAGCGTAGCTGACAGGGGAACAGGAAACACCATATATTTT

J: TRBJ1-3
size: few
V: TRBV10-3
D: .
CDR3: CAISERSGNGNTIYF
DNA: TGTGCCATCAGTGAGAGGTCAGGGAATGGAAACACCATATATTTT

J: TRBJ2-5
size: .
V: TRBV5-1
D: .
CDR3: CASSLRLASAETQYF
DNA: TGCGCCAGCAGCTTACGGCTAGCCAGTGCGGAGACCCAGTACTTC

J: TRBJ1-2
size: .
V: TRBV2
D: TRBD1
CDR3: CATWTGGTNGYTF
DNA: TGTGCCACCTGGACAGGGGGCACGAATGGCTACACCTTC

J: TRBJ2-1
size: few
V: TRBV27
D: .
CDR3: CASSKEGLHSYNEQFF
DNA: TGTGCCAGCAGTAAGGAGGGTCTCCATTCCTACAATGAGCAGTTCTTC

J: TRBJ2-1
size: .
V: TRBV18
D: TRBD2
CDR3: CASSLRTSGGSGGYNEQFF
DNA: TGTGCCAGCTCGCTACGGACTAGCGGGGGCTCCGGGGGCTACAATGAGCAGTTCTTC

J: TRBJ1-1
size: .
V: TRBV15
D: .
CDR3: CATNDNLNTEAFF
DNA: TGTGCCACCAACGACAATTTGAACACTGAAGCTTTCTTT

J: TRBJ2-1
size: .
V: TRBV21-1
D: .
CDR3: CASTTPLSPGQRNQGQFF
DNA: TGTGCCAGCACTACACCCTTGTCTCCGGGACAGAGGAACCAAGGGCAGTTCTTC

J: TRBJ1-2
size: .
V: TRBV25-1
D: TRBD1
CDR3: CASSDSGQGIYGYTF
DNA: TGTGCCAGCAGTGACTCGGGACAGGGGATCTATGGCTACACCTTC